This is a list of T cell receptor beta chains from one sample in a study of blood T cell repertoires in COVID-19. Libraries were prepared by immunoSEQ multiplex PCR; TCRdb keeps only in-frame clonotypes and omits some of them. The sample lists 200,000 to 250,000 clones; over 80% were seen once. Sequenced: PBMCs or T cells enriched from blood (not recorded which). Every receptor here comes from a man in his late teens or twenties with acute COVID-19. CDR3s include the opening cysteine and the closing phenylalanine or tryptophan. D genes are given only for firm matches. Clone size appears in some rows only: once, few, many, or a class for an expanded clone.

>TRBJ2-7|-|TRBV21-1|-
CASSKLIREKDYEQYF
TGTGCCAGCAGCAAATTAATCCGGGAGAAGGACTACGAGCAGTACTTC
>TRBJ1-2|-|TRBV28|TRBD1
CASRDRVGGYTF
TGTGCCAGCAGGGACAGGGTAGGAGGCTACACCTTC
>TRBJ1-5|once|TRBV19|-
CASSIIGQTWFTQPQHF
TGTGCCAGTAGTATAATAGGACAGACCTGGTTTACCCAGCCCCAGCATTTT
>TRBJ2-1|once|TRBV30|-
CAWRDDSLGYNEQFF
TGTGCCTGGAGGGACGACAGTTTGGGCTACAATGAGCAGTTCTTC
>TRBJ2-1|-|TRBV14|-
CASSQLPSSYNEQFF
TGTGCCAGCAGCCAACTACCCTCCTCCTACAATGAGCAGTTCTTC
>TRBJ1-4|-|TRBV14|-
CASSPATGEKLFF
TGTGCCAGCAGCCCCGCGACGGGGGAAAAACTGTTTTTT
>TRBJ1-5|-|TRBV12-2|-
CASRLSMSKDSYSNQPQHF
TGTGCAAGTCGCTTAAGCATGTCCAAGGACAGCTATAGCAATCAGCCCCAGCATTTT
>TRBJ1-1|-|TRBV20-1|-
CSASPGWTEAFF
TGCAGTGCTAGTCCAGGGTGGACTGAAGCTTTCTTT
>TRBJ2-7|-|TRBV2|TRBD1
CASSRRTGGSYEQYF
TGTGCCAGCAGTCGACGGACAGGGGGCTCCTACGAGCAGTACTTC
>TRBJ1-2|-|TRBV27|TRBD1
CASSSLGQGARGYTF
TGTGCCAGCAGTTCTCTAGGACAGGGGGCGCGTGGCTACACCTTC
>TRBJ1-5|-|TRBV28|TRBD1
CASSSRGQGVTWHF
TGTGCCAGCAGTTCAAGGGGACAGGGAGTAACCTGGCATTTT
>TRBJ1-2|-|TRBV4-1|-
CASSPKPGDGYTF
TGCGCCAGCAGTCCAAAGCCGGGAGATGGCTACACCTTC
>TRBJ2-2|-|TRBV5-1|TRBD2
CASSPGAGVIGELFF
TGCGCCAGCAGTCCCGGGGCGGGAGTCATCGGGGAGCTGTTTTTT
>TRBJ1-2|-|TRBV19|TRBD1
CASKAGGDLHYGYTF
TGTGCCAGTAAGGCAGGGGGAGACCTCCACTATGGCTACACCTTC
>TRBJ2-5|-|TRBV7-7|TRBD2
CASSPGLAGGETQYF
TGTGCTAGCAGCCCGGGACTAGCGGGAGGAGAGACCCAGTACTTC
>TRBJ2-3|-|TRBV25-1|TRBD1
CASSDTRGFYTDTQYF
TGTGCCAGCAGTGATACCAGGGGGTTCTACACAGATACGCAGTATTTT
>TRBJ2-7|-|TRBV11-3|TRBD2
CASSFPAASGISYEQYF
TGTGCCAGCAGCTTCCCCGCCGCTAGCGGGATCTCCTACGAGCAGTACTTC
>TRBJ1-2|-|TRBV7-6|TRBD1
CASSSRTGANYGYTF
TGTGCCAGCAGCAGTCGGACAGGGGCTAACTATGGCTACACCTTC
>TRBJ2-7|-|TRBV10-3|TRBD1
CAISDRDRGNFYEQYF
TGTGCCATCAGTGACCGGGACAGGGGGAATTTCTACGAGCAGTACTTC
>TRBJ2-5|-|TRBV29-1|TRBD2
CSAVAGGQETQYF
TGCAGCGCGGTAGCGGGAGGACAAGAGACCCAGTACTTC
>TRBJ2-2|-|TRBV2|-
CASSEEAPRAGELFF
TGTGCCAGCAGTGAGGAGGCGCCAAGGGCCGGGGAGCTGTTTTTT
>TRBJ2-2|-|TRBV5-1|TRBD2
CASRLAGSNTGELFF
TGCGCCAGTAGGTTAGCGGGCTCGAACACCGGGGAGCTGTTTTTT
>TRBJ1-6|-|TRBV4-2|TRBD1
CASSQGTGQGDNSPLHF
TGTGCCAGCAGCCAAGGAACGGGACAGGGGGATAATTCACCCCTCCACTTT
>TRBJ2-7|-|TRBV14|TRBD2
CASSRSGGARYEQYF
TGTGCCAGCAGCCGAAGCGGGGGGGCGCGGTACGAGCAGTACTTC
>TRBJ2-2|-|TRBV30|-
CAWSVFEADTGELFF
TGTGCCTGGAGTGTGTTCGAGGCGGACACCGGGGAGCTGTTTTTT
>TRBJ2-7|-|TRBV28|-
CASIPGTALGYEQYF
TGTGCCAGCATCCCGGGAACAGCCCTAGGGTACGAGCAGTACTTC
>TRBJ1-1|once|TRBV19|-
CASRPSLSGTEAFF
TGTGCCAGTAGGCCTTCCCTCTCGGGGACTGAAGCTTTCTTT
>TRBJ2-3|-|TRBV7-8|TRBD2
CASSRAGVTDTQYF
TGTGCCAGCAGCCGAGCGGGAGTCACAGATACGCAGTATTTT
>TRBJ2-5|once|TRBV5-6|-
CASSNFQETQYF
TGTGCCAGCAGCAACTTCCAAGAGACCCAGTACTTC
>TRBJ2-1|-|TRBV28|-
CASSPLGQSSTLYNEQFF
TGTGCCAGCAGTCCCCTCGGACAGTCCTCCACCCTCTACAATGAGCAGTTCTTC
>TRBJ1-2|-|TRBV6-5|-
CASALGGNYGYTF
TGTGCCAGCGCCCTCGGTGGTAACTATGGCTACACCTTC
>TRBJ2-3|-|TRBV6-5|TRBD2
CAIRLAGDTDTQYF
TGTGCCATACGACTAGCGGGAGATACAGATACGCAGTATTTT
>TRBJ2-7|-|TRBV9|TRBD1
CASSVDDGTGVIYEQYF
TGTGCCAGCAGCGTAGATGATGGGACAGGGGTGATATACGAGCAGTACTTC
>TRBJ2-2|-|TRBV6-2/TRBV6-3|-
CASSQTGAELFF
TGTGCCAGCAGCCAGACTGGGGCCGAGCTGTTTTTT
>TRBJ2-7|-|TRBV27|-
CASSFSIAESSYEQYF
TGTGCCAGCAGTTTTTCAATAGCGGAAAGCTCCTACGAGCAGTACTTC
>TRBJ1-1|-|TRBV5-1|-
CASSLGGHSNTEAFF
TGCGCCAGCAGCTTAGGGGGACACTCGAACACTGAAGCTTTCTTT
>TRBJ1-3|-|TRBV12-3/TRBV12-4|-
CASSSPAGNTIYF
TGTGCCAGCAGTTCCCCGGCTGGAAACACCATATATTTT
>TRBJ1-4|-|TRBV3-1/TRBV3-2|-
CASSQVVGELFF
TGTGCCAGCAGCCAAGTTGTAGGGGAACTGTTTTTT
>TRBJ2-5|-|TRBV15|-
CATSRDSGGETQYF
TGTGCCACCAGCAGAGATTCGGGTGGGGAGACCCAGTACTTC
>TRBJ2-2|-|TRBV19|TRBD1
CASRSSGGNTGELFF
TGTGCCAGTAGATCGTCAGGGGGGAACACCGGGGAGCTGTTTTTT
>TRBJ1-1|once|TRBV4-3|TRBD1
CASSQDDRVLHTEAFF
TGCGCCAGCAGCCAAGATGACAGGGTACTCCACACGGAAGCTTTCTTT
>TRBJ2-2|-|TRBV20-1|-
CSASSPTGELFF
TGCAGTGCTAGTAGCCCCACCGGGGAGCTGTTTTTT
>TRBJ1-5|-|TRBV9|TRBD1
CASSAGQAGNQPQHF
TGTGCCAGCAGCGCAGGACAGGCGGGTAATCAGCCCCAGCATTTT
>TRBJ2-7|-|TRBV7-2|-
CASSSTSWTDRSSYEQYF
TGTGCCAGCAGCTCCACTAGCTGGACGGACAGGAGCTCCTACGAGCAGTACTTC
>TRBJ2-7|-|TRBV2|-
CASSEPFSYEQYF
TGTGCCAGCAGTGAACCGTTCTCCTACGAGCAGTACTTC
>TRBJ1-2|-|TRBV3-1/TRBV3-2|TRBD1
CASSQDLFDREDGYTF
TGTGCCAGCAGCCAAGATCTATTCGACAGGGAGGATGGCTACACCTTC
>TRBJ2-1|-|TRBV18|-
CASSPVGSSNNEQFF
TGTGCCAGCTCACCCGTCGGGAGTTCCAACAATGAGCAGTTCTTC
>TRBJ2-5|-|TRBV2|TRBD2
CASIGIGTSQDQETQYF
TGTGCCAGCATCGGAATTGGGACTAGCCAAGACCAAGAGACCCAGTACTTC
>TRBJ2-1|-|TRBV10-3|-
CAISESTGQGPEEQFF
TGTGCCATCAGTGAGTCGACTGGCCAGGGGCCTGAGGAGCAGTTCTTC
>TRBJ1-1|-|TRBV7-6|-
CASSLSWQRGMNTEAFF
TGTGCCAGCAGCTTAAGTTGGCAAAGGGGGATGAACACTGAAGCTTTCTTT
>TRBJ1-5|-|TRBV5-1|TRBD1
CASSLTGLQPQHF
TGCGCCAGCAGCCTGACAGGGCTGCAGCCCCAGCATTTT
>TRBJ2-7|-|TRBV27|TRBD2
CASSWASGYEQYF
TGTGCCAGCAGTTGGGCTAGCGGCTACGAGCAGTACTTC
>TRBJ1-4|-|TRBV5-1|TRBD1
CASSSRGTGDEKLFF
TGCGCCAGCAGCTCCCGGGGCACAGGGGATGAAAAACTGTTTTTT
>TRBJ1-2|-|TRBV5-1|-
CASSLVSGDYGYTF
TGCGCCAGCAGCTTGGTTTCAGGGGATTATGGCTACACCTTC
>TRBJ1-1|-|TRBV19|-
CASINGGETEAFF
TGTGCCAGTATTAACGGGGGGGAGACTGAAGCTTTCTTT
>TRBJ2-1|-|TRBV19|TRBD2
CASSIKTSGSNEQFF
TGTGCCAGTAGTATTAAGACTAGCGGGAGTAATGAGCAGTTCTTC